Listed here is a single TCR beta chain. As yet, its antigen is unknown. From the 5' RACE reads, TCRdb called clonotypes with MiXCR, one entry per CDR3 protein. The sample lists approximately 130,000 distinct CDR3 sequences; roughly 15% were seen once. The CDR3 totals 15 residues. Looked up from germline, CDR1 is SGHTA and CDR2 is FQGTGA. V trimming: 4 bases; J trimming: 9 bases; junction bases outside the gene matches: 7. This sample was included in a study of T cells after yellow fever vaccination. Study-wide results and limits: FACS-sorted repertoires could contain abundant clonotypes contaminating from the bulk population.

The receptor was derived from a man younger than 30 who received the YFV17D yellow fever vaccine. The rearrangement links TRBV7-3 to TRBJ1-6, with 9 bases aligning to TRBD1. Sequenced here: CD8+ T cells sorted from PBMCs, sampled 5 days after the yellow fever booster vaccination. CDR3 nucleotides: TGTGCCAGCAGCTCCGGACAGGGGTTAGGTTCACCCCTCCACTTT. It translates to CASSSGQGLGSPLHF. Supplemented by reference TRBV7-3 and TRBJ1-6, the full variable domain reads GAGVSQTPSNKVTEKGKYVELRCDPISGHTALYWYRQSLGQGPEFLIYFQGTGAADDSGLPNDRFFAVRPEGSVSTLKIQRTERGDSAVYLCASSSGQGLGSPLHFGNGTRLTVT.